This T cell receptor beta chain stems from a study of cytomegalovirus exposure and HLA in healthy donors. This clone was counted between two and nine times. The PCR employed 60 Vbeta primers together with 13 Jbeta primers. Data came from immunoSEQ multiplex PCR; TCRdb stores just in-frame clones and leaves some out. Here the sample spans roughly 100,000 clones, 15% being singletons. This CDR3 spans 13 amino acids. Trimming left V 3 bases short and J 4 bases short, with 9 bases between. The germline gives CDR1 LNHDA, CDR2 SQIVND (reference sequence). The specimen sequenced was PBMCs. The chain uses TRBV19 and TRBJ1-1, with D perhaps TRBD1 (5 bases). The sequence was obtained from a female donor in good health and CMV-seronegative. CDR3 DNA sequence: TGTGCCAGTAGTATGTCGACAGTCACTGAAGCTTTCTTT. Translated, it gives CASSMSTVTEAFF.